What follows are 5 T cell receptor beta chains derived from one specimen sequenced in a study of blood T cell repertoires in COVID-19. Profiled with immunoSEQ multiplex PCR; TCRdb holds only in-frame clones, not every one. The sample consists of some 180,000 clones, 86% of them appearing once. Input material: peripheral blood. The receptors derive from a man between 65 and 79 years old with active or convalescent COVID-19.

This chain joins TRBV7-2 and TRBJ2-7, with TRBD2 matching over 13 bases. The CDR3 runs 16 residues. Germline trimming cut 5 bases from V and 2 bases from J; bases unmatched to any gene: 6. Germline V gives CDR1 SGHTA, CDR2 FQGNSA. CDR3 loop: CASSPRTSGGAYEQYF. CDR3 bases: TGTGCCAGCAGCCCTCGTACTAGCGGGGGGGCCTACGAGCAGTACTTC.

The rearrangement uses TRBV5-1 and TRBJ2-7; TRBD1 agrees at 8 bases. V lost 0 bases and J lost 7; bases outside the gene matches: 6. CDR3 length: 14 amino acids. Germline CDR1 is SGHRS and CDR2 is YFSETQ. CDR3 amino acids: CASSLAGTGYEQYF. The CDR3 DNA reads as TGCGCCAGCAGCTTGGCTGGGACAGGTTATGAGCAGTACTTC.

The J gene is TRBJ2-4, the V gene TRBV6-5; D might be TRBD1 (6 bases). Germline V CDR1 and CDR2: MNHEY, SVGAGI. Trimming took off 6 bases at V and 0 bases at J, with 12 bases between the two ends. The CDR3 length is 15 residues. The DNA for the CDR3 is TGTGCCAGCAGCAACAGGGTTCTAGCCAAAAACATTCAGTACTTC. This sequence encodes CASSNRVLAKNIQYF.

The rearrangement uses TRBV6-6 and TRBJ1-1; D possibly corresponds to TRBD1 (6 bases). CDR1 is MNHNY and CDR2 is SVGAGI in the germline V gene (reference sequence). The V end was cut by 2 bases, the J end by 3 bases, with 10 bases between. This CDR3 is built from 14 residues. Here the CDR3 reads CASSYGQGHTEAFF. The CDR3 bases are TGTGCCAGCAGTTACGGCCAGGGGCACACTGAAGCTTTCTTT.

The chain couples TRBV7-2 to TRBJ2-5; 7 bases line up with TRBD2. CDR1 is SGHTA, CDR2 FQGNSA, per germline. The CDR3 is 16 amino acids. The trim removed 1 base at V and 4 bases at J, leaving 9 bases unmatched. This CDR3 reads CASSLGAGLAGETQYF. CDR3 in DNA: TGTGCCAGCAGCTTAGGAGCGGGGCTAGCAGGAGAGACCCAGTACTTC.